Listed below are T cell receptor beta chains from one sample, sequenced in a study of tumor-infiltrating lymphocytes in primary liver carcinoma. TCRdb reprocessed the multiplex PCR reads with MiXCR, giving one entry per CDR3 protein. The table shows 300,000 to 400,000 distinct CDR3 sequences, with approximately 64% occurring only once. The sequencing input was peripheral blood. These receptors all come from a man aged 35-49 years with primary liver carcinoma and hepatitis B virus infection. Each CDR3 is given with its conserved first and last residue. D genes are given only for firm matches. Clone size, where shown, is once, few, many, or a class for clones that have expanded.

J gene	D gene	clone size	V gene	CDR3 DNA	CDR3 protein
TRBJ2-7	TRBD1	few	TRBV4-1	TGCGCCAGCAGCCAACATTTTTACCGGGACAGGGAGGGGGGTAGCTCCTACGAGCAGTACTTC	CASSQHFYRDREGGSSYEQYF
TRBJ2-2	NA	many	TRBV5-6	TGTGCCAGCAGCCCCCGGAATACCGGGGAGCTGTTTTTT	CASSPRNTGELFF
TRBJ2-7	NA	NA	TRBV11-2	TGTGCCAGCAGCCTAGATCAGGCCAGGGGCTACGAGCAGTACTTC	CASSLDQARGYEQYF
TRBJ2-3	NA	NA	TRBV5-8	TGTGCCAGCAGCGCCGGGCCCGCCACAGATACGCAGTATTTT	CASSAGPATDTQYF
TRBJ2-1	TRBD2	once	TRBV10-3	TGTGCCATCAGCGAAACTAGCGGGAGGGTCGGGAATGAGCAGTTCTTC	CAISETSGRVGNEQFF
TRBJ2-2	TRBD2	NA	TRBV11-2	TGTGCCAGCAGCTTGACTAGCGGGTTTACCGGGGAGCTGTTTTTT	CASSLTSGFTGELFF
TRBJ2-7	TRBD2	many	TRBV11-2	TGTGCCAGCAGCTTAGTTTCGGGAGGAACAACCTACGAGCAGTACTTC	CASSLVSGGTTYEQYF
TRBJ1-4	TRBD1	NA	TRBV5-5	TGTGCCAGTAATCTCGGGACAGGAATAGAAAAACTGTTTTTT	CASNLGTGIEKLFF
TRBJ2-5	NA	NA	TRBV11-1	TGTGCCAACAGCCATCGCAGAGGACAAGAGACCCAGTACTTC	CANSHRRGQETQYF
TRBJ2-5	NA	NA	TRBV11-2	TGTGTCAGCAGCTTAGCGAGGCTAGCCCCGGGAAAAAAAGGGACCCAGTACTTC	CVSSLARLAPGKKGTQYF
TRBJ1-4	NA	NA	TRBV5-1	TGCGCCAGCAGTCCGATAACAGGGAGTGAAAAACTGTTTTTT	CASSPITGSEKLFF
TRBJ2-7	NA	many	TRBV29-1	TGCAGCGTTGTCTTCCTGGCAGGTAGCTACGAGCAGTACTTC	CSVVFLAGSYEQYF
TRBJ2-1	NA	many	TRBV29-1	TGCAGCGTGGGGTGGGGAAACAATGAGCAGTTCTTC	CSVGWGNNEQFF
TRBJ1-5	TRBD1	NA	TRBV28	TGTGCCGGCAGTTTATGGGGGACAGGGGGATTTTATCAGCCCCAGCATTTT	CAGSLWGTGGFYQPQHF
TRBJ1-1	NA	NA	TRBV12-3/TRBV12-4	TGTACCAGCACCTCATGGGGGAACACTGAAACTTTCTTT	CTSTSWGNTETFF
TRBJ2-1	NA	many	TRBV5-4	TGTGCCAGCAGCTCAGCGGCCCAGACGAATGAGCAGTTCTTC	CASSSAAQTNEQFF
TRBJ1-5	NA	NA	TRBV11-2	TGTGCCAACTGCTTAGAGGCGAGTCAGCCCCAGCATTTT	CANCLEASQPQHF
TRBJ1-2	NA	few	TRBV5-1	TGCGCCAGCAGCTTGGCCCCGACAGGAACCTATGGCTACACCTTC	CASSLAPTGTYGYTF
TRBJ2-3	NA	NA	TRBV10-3	TGTCCCATTAGTGAGTCGATGGGGGGAAGGGGCACAGATACGCAGTATTTT	CPISESMGGRGTDTQYF
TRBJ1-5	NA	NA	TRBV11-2	TGTGTCAGCAGCCCTGATAGGGGTAGCAATCAGCCCCAGCATTTT	CVSSPDRGSNQPQHF
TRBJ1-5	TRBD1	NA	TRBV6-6	TGTGCCGGCAGAACAGGGGATCATCCCCAGCATTTT	CAGRTGDHPQHF
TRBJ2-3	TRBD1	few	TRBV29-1	TGCAGCGTTGATGACAATGACAGGGGCAAACCTACGCAGTATTTT	CSVDDNDRGKPTQYF